This TCR beta chain is drawn from a study of cytomegalovirus exposure and HLA in healthy donors. Study-wide results and limits: It was confirmed in vitro that a few of the CMV-associated chains were specific for CMV antigens. HLA alleles were associated with fewer than 20,000 TCR beta sequences in a later analysis at 0.05 false discovery rate. Within an earlier analysis, most TCR beta V segments proved productive either about 90% or about 30% of the time.

This clone has a single count. What it binds is unknown. A multiplex PCR was run with 60 Vbeta primers and 13 Jbeta primers. Here immunoSEQ multiplex PCR was the method, and the copy in TCRdb shows in-frame clones only, minus some. The data contain over 75,000 clones, more than 55% of them singletons. The CDR3 totals 14 residues. V shed 2 bases and J shed 8 bases, with 14 bases lying between them. Per the germline V gene, CDR1 is SGHTA and CDR2 is FQGNSA. The source is a human donor in good health. The sequencing input was PBMCs. This chain uses TRBV7-2 with TRBJ2-3; D gene ambiguous. CDR3 protein: CASSLSHSTPTQYF. Written as DNA, the CDR3 is TGTGCCAGCAGCTTATCGCACTCGACACCTACGCAGTATTTT.